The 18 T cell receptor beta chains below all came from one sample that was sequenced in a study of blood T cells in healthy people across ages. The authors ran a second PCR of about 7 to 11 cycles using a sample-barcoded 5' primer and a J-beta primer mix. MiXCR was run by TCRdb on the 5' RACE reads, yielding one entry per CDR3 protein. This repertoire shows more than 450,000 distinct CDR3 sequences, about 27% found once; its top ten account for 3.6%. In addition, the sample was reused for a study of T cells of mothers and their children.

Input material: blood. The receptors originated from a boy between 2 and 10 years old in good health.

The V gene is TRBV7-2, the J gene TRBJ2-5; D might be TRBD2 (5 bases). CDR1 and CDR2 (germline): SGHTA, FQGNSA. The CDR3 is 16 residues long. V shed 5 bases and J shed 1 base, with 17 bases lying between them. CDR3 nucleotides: TGTGCCAGCAGCCCTTGGACGGGGAGCATCCAAGAGACCCAGTACTTC. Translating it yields CASSPWTGSIQETQYF.

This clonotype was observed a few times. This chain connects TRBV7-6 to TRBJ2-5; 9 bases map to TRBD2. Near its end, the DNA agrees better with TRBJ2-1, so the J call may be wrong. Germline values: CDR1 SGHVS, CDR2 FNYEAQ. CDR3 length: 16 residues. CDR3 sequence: CASSFSSGGRVYEQFF. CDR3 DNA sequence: TGTGCCAGCAGCTTCAGTAGCGGGGGCAGGGTTTATGAGCAGTTCTTC.

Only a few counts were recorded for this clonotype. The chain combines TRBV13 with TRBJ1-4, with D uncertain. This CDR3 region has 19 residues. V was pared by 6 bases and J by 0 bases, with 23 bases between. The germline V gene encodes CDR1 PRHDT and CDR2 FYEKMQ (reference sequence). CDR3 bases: TGTGCCAGCAGGCCGGCTCAGTGGAAGTGGGGATCAACTAATGAAAAACTGTTTTTT. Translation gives CASRPAQWKWGSTNEKLFF.

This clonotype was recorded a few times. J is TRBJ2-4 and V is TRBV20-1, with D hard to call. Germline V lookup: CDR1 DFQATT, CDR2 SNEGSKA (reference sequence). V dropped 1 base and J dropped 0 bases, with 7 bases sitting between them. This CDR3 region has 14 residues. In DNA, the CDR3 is TGCAGTGCTAGAGTAGGGCAAGCCAAAAACATTCAGTACTTC. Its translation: CSARVGQAKNIQYF.

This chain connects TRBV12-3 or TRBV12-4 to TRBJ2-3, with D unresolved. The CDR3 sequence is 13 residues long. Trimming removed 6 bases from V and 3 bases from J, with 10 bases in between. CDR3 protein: CASRPARTDTQYF. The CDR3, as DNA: TGTGCCAGCAGGCCCGCTAGGACAGATACGCAGTATTTT.

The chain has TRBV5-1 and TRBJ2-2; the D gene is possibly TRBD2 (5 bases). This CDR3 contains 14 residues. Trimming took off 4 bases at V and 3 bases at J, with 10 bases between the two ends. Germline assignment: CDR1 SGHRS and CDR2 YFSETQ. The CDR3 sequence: CASSRRVDTGELFF. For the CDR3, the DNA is TGCGCCAGCAGCCGGCGGGTCGACACCGGGGAGCTGTTTTTT.

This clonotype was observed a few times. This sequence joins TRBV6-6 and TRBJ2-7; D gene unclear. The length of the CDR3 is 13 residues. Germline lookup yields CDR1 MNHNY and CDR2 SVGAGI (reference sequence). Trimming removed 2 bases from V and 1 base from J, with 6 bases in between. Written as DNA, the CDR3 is TGTGCCAGCAGTTACGCCGGATCCTACGAGCAGTACTTC. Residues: CASSYAGSYEQYF.

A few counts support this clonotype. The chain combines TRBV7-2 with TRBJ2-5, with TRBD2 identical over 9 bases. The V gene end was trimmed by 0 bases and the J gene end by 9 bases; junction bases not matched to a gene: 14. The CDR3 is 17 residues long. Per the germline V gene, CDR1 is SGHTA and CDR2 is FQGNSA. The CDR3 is CASSLAGLAGVLGAQYF. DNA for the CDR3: TGTGCCAGCAGCTTAGCAGGATTAGCGGGGGTTCTCGGGGCCCAGTACTTC.

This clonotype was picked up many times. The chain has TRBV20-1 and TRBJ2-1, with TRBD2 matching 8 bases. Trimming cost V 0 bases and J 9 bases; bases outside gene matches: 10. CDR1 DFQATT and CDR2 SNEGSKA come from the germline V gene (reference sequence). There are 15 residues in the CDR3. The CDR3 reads CSARDLVREVGEQFF. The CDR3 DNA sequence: TGCAGTGCTAGAGATTTAGTGCGGGAGGTCGGTGAGCAGTTCTTC.

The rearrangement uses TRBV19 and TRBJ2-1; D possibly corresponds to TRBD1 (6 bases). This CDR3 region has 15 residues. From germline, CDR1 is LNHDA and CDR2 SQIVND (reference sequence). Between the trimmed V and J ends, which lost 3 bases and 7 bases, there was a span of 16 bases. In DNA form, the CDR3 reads TGTGCCAGTAGTATGGGCAGGGGCGCGTTAAATGAGCAGTTCTTC. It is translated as CASSMGRGALNEQFF.

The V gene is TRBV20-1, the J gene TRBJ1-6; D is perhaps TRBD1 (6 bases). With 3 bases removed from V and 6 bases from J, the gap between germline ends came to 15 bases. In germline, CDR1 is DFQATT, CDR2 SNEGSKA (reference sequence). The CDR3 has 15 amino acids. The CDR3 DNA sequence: TGCAGTGCTAGTACGCCGGGACATCTTAATTCACCCCTCCACTTT. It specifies CSASTPGHLNSPLHF.

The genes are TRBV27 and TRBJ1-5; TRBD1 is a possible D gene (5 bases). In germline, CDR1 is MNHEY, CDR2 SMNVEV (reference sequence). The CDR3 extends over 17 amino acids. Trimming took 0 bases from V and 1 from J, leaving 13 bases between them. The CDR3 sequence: CASSLSGRGWSNQPQHF. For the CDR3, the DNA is TGTGCCAGCAGTTTATCGGGGCGGGGGTGGAGCAATCAGCCCCAGCATTTT.

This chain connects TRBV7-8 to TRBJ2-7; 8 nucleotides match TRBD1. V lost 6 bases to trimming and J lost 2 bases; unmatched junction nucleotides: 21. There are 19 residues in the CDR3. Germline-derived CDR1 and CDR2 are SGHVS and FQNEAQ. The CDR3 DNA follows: TGTGCCAGCAGTGGAAGCCGCGTATTTCAGGGGGCGCCCCCCTACGAGCAGTACTTC. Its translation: CASSGSRVFQGAPPYEQYF.

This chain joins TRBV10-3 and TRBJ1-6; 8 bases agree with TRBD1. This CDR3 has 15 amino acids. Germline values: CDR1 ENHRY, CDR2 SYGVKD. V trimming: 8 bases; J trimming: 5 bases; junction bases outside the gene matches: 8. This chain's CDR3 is CAIGETTGDNSPLHF. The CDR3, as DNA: TGTGCCATCGGAGAGACGACAGGGGATAATTCACCCCTCCACTTT.

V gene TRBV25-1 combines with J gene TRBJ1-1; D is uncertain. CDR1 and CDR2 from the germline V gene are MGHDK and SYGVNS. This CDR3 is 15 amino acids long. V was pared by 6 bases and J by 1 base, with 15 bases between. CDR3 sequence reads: CASRGRALENTEAFF. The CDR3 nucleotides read TGTGCCAGCAGGGGGAGGGCTCTGGAGAACACTGAAGCTTTCTTT.

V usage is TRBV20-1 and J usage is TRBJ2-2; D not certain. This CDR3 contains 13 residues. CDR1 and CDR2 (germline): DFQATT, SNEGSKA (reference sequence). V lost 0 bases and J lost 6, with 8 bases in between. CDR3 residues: CSAREGSAGELFF. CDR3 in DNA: TGCAGTGCTAGAGAGGGCTCCGCCGGGGAGCTGTTTTTT.

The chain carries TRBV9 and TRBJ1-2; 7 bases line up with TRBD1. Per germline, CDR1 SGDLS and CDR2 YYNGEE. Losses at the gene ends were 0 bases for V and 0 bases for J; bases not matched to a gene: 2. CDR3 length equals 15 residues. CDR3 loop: CASSVGRGANYGYTF. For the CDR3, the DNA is TGTGCCAGCAGCGTAGGCAGGGGGGCTAACTATGGCTACACCTTC.

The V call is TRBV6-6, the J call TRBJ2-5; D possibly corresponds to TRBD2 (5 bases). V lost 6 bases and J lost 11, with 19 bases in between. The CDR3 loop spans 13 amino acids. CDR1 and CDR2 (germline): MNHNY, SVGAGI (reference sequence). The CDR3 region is CASSSLGPGEQYF. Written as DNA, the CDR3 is TGTGCCAGCAGCTCCCTGGGCCCTGGGGAGCAGTACTTC.